This T cell receptor beta chain is from a study of graft-versus-host responses after intestinal transplantation. Looking at the study overall: Transplants were multivisceral, liver-intestinal, or isolated intestinal. Every one of the recipients received anti-thymocyte globulin induction and afterwards took tacrolimus and steroids for approximately three years.

Processing of graft tissue released intraepithelial and lamina propria lymphocytes. TCRdb keeps only in-frame clones here, not all; method: immunoSEQ multiplex PCR. The table shows 5,000 or so clones, with about two thirds occurring only once. The source was ileum tissue, collected about 39 weeks after intestinal transplant. The source of this sequence is a human patient who received an intestinal transplant, so some T cells may come from the graft donor.

Here the CDR3 reads CASSQDDRLAGELGTQYF. The CDR3 DNA follows: TGTGCCAGCAGCCAAGATGATCGACTAGCGGGGGAACTGGGGACGCAGTATTTT. This sequence joins TRBV4-2 and TRBJ2-3; 12 positions match TRBD2. With 0 bases clipped from V and 9 bases from J, the junction kept 13 bases outside the gene matches. Germline loops: CDR1 LGHNA, CDR2 YNFKEQ. CDR3 length: 18 residues.